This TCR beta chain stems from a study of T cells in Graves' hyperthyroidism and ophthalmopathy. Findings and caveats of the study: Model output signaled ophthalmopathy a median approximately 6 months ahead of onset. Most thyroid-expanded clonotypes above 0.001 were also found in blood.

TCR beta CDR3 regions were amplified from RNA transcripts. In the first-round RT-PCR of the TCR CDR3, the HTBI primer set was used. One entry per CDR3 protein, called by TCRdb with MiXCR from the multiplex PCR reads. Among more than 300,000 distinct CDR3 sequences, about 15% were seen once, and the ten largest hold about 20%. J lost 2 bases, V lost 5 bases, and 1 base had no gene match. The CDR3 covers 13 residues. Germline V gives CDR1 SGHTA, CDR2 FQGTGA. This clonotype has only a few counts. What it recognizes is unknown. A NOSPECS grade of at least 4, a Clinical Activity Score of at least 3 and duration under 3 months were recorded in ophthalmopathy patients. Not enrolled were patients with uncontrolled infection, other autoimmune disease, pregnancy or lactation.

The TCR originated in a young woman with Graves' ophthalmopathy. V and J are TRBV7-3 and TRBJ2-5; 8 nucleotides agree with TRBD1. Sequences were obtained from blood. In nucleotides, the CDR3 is TGTGCCAGCAGCCAGGGGGCTCAAGAGACCCAGTACTTC. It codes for CASSQGAQETQYF.